This T cell receptor beta chain was profiled in a study of post-analysis software for immune sequencing data. Turning to the study itself: Recorded disease courses covered relapsing-remitting, secondary progressive and progressive-relapsing multiple sclerosis. Some patients had no subtype annotation. The study, taken as a whole, reports: Four or five TRBV segments occurring more often in patients than controls included TRBV5-6, TRBV5-1 and TRBV20-1. Significantly lower normalized Chao1 diversity was found in patients with multiple sclerosis relative to controls.

Comments on this clonotype: The target antigen is unknown.

V lost 6 bases to trimming and J lost 11 bases, with 22 bases between them. Germline CDR1 KGHSH, CDR2 LQKENI. CDR3 length equals 14 residues. Libraries were made from TCR beta cDNA, and they carried unique molecular identifiers. Hundreds of thousands of cDNA molecules were obtained from about 1 to 10 million T cells. Via MiXCR, TCRdb re-called the PCR reads, giving one row per CDR3 protein. The sample consists of around 250,000 distinct CDR3 sequences, about 38% of them appearing once. The sequenced material came from blood. The chain has TRBV18 and TRBJ2-5, with D perhaps TRBD1 (5 bases). The sequence was collected from a girl aged 5 to 17 with multiple sclerosis. The CDR3 DNA follows: TGTGCCAGCTCCCCGCAACGGCAGGGCGGAGAGCAGTACTTC. This codes for CASSPQRQGGEQYF.